This T cell receptor (beta chain) was sequenced in a study of response to subunit inactivated influenza vaccine. As for this clonotype: Its antigen remains unidentified.

Germline values: CDR1 SGHTA, CDR2 FQGNSA. J gave up 0 bases and V 6 bases, and 7 bases lay outside the gene matches. The CDR3 is 16 amino acids. Study findings and constraints: The authors offered the suggestion that each seasonal influenza vaccination recruits few new T cells.

From the RT-PCR reads, TCRdb called clonotypes with MiXCR, one entry per CDR3 protein. The sample has 650,000 to 800,000 distinct CDR3 sequences, about 18% seen once. The sequence was collected from a man aged 45 to 65 who received an inactivated influenza vaccine. The sample consisted of PBMCs from blood, taken 5 days after vaccination. The V and J genes are TRBV7-2 and TRBJ2-3, with 9 positions matching TRBD2. As DNA, the CDR3 is TGTGCCAGCAGTTTGCGGGGACTAGCTAGCACAGATACGCAGTATTTT. Its translation is CASSLRGLASTDTQYF.